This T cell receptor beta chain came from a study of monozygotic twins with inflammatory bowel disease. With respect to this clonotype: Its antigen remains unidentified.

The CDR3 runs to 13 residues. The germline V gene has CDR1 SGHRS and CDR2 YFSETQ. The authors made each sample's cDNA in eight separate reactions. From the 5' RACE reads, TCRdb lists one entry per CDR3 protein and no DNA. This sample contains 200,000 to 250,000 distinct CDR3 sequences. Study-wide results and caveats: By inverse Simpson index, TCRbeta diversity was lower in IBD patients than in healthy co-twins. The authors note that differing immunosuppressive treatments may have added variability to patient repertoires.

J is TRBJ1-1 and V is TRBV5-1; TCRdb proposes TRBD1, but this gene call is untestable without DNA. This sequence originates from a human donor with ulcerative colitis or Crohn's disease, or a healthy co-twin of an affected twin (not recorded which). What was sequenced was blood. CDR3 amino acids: CASSLSGGSEAFF. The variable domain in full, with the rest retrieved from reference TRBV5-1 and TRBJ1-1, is KAGVTQTPRYLIKTRGQQVTLSCSPISGHRSVSWYQQTPGQGLQFLFEYFSETQRNKGNFPGRFSGRQFSNSRSEMNVSTLELGDSALYLCASSLSGGSEAFFGQGTRLTVV.